This T cell receptor beta chain originates from a study of blood T cell repertoires in COVID-19. Between the trimmed V and J ends, which lost 1 base and 7 bases, there was a span of 8 bases. This CDR3 is built from 13 residues. Germline values: CDR1 SEHNR, CDR2 FQNEAQ (reference sequence). Original processing notes: Counts of nucleated cells, estimated from reference gene primer amplification, were obtained. Sequenced by immunoSEQ multiplex PCR; TCRdb stores in-frame clones only, minus some. For V, J and clone size, that table is used; D and trimming come from the DNA. This table holds 100,000 to 150,000 clones, roughly three quarters found once.

Sequencing was performed on peripheral blood. The chain carries TRBV7-9 and TRBJ2-1; no clear D gene. The origin of this receptor is a woman in her sixties or seventies with acute or convalescent COVID-19. CDR3 sequence: CASSLVTENEQFF. The CDR3 DNA is TGTGCCAGCAGCTTAGTAACAGAGAATGAGCAGTTCTTC.